This paragraph reports one T cell receptor (beta chain). The antigen is undetermined. This sample is part of a study of CD8 T cells in ankylosing spondylitis. Scientists made TCR beta libraries using quantitative 5'-RACE with molecular barcodes. TCRdb re-derived calls from the 5' RACE reads in MiXCR, one entry per CDR3 protein. The sample has about 250,000 distinct CDR3 sequences; 30% to 35% are singletons. Overall study findings and caveats: In synovial fluid and blood from reactive arthritis, some motif variants were previously reported. A TCR beta motif of under ten highly homologous variants appeared characteristic of ankylosing spondylitis blood. Relatively rare in peripheral blood, disease-linked clones were also CD8+.

Germline CDR1 reads SGHRS; CDR2 reads YFSETQ. The V and J ends lost 3 bases and 2 bases respectively, with 14 bases between them. The CDR3 contains 15 residues. This TCR was recovered from a male donor with ankylosing spondylitis or in good health (not recorded which). Material for sequencing was blood, either unsorted or a sorted T cell fraction (not recorded which). V is TRBV5-1 and J is TRBJ1-2; a weak D match, TRBD1 (5 bases). This CDR3 reads CASSSLRDDNYGYTF. CDR3 in DNA: TGCGCCAGCAGCTCCCTAAGGGACGACAACTATGGCTACACCTTC.